This T cell receptor (beta chain) is from a study of blood T cell repertoires in COVID-19. The overall study: Acute and convalescent COVID-19 specimens originated in the United States, Italy and Spain.

Repertoires were generated with immunoSEQ multiplex PCR, while TCRdb's copy carries only in-frame clones and drops some. The sample lists about 150,000 clones; about nine tenths were seen once. Germline lookup yields CDR1 KGHSH and CDR2 LQKENI. The V and J ends lost 4 bases and 4 bases, in that order; junction bases with no gene match: 6. The CDR3 runs to 15 residues. The V gene is TRBV18, the J gene TRBJ2-3; 9 bases fit TRBD1. This receptor was obtained from a woman aged 70-85 years with acute or convalescent COVID-19. Sequences were obtained from peripheral blood. As DNA, the CDR3 is TGTGCCAGCTCACAGGACAGGGGTCTGGCAGATACGCAGTATTTT. This translates into CASSQDRGLADTQYF.